This T cell receptor beta chain was recorded in a study of T-cell memory formation after mild COVID-19 (dated by TCRdb to the early 2020s). Regarding the research as a whole: TCR sequence clusters from the two donors were largely donor specific. T-cell clones expanding and contracting after mild COVID-19 in a couple of donors were tracked by longitudinal TCRalpha and TCRbeta repertoire sequencing. The cohort was made up of two young adult volunteers, one female and one male, who were previously healthy. Beyond this particular receptor, the publication reports: Whether the second-wave clones peaking on day 37 were SARS-CoV-2 specific was not confirmed. Balanced CD4/CD8 phenotypes were observed for clones contracting from day 15 to 85, whereas a bias towards CD4+ was observed for a second wave of clones expanding from day 15 to 37. Contracting CD4+ clones were found mainly in CM and EM memory subsets, while CD8+ clones were enriched in EMRA. The study included only two mild cases, and larger cohorts that include severe cases with pre-infection samples were judged to be necessary. Some responding clones were detected in pre-infection memory, suggesting pre-existing cross-reactive memory T cells joined the SARS-CoV-2 response.

Reads for this sample came from an Illumina NovaSeq 6000. Using 5'RACE with constant-segment primers, TCRalpha and TCRbeta cDNA libraries were constructed, with sample barcodes and unique molecular identifiers added in the process. RNA was extracted from every sample with Trizol reagent. The libraries were amplified in two PCR steps, and the second step added a second sample barcode and Illumina TruSeq adapters. The libraries were sequenced on an Illumina NovaSeq using 2 x 150 bp paired-end reads. Under the source paper's analysis protocol: The reads were demultiplexed and collapsed into UMI-guided consensus sequences using migec v1.2.7. Using mixcr v2.1.11, UMI consensuses were aligned to TRA and TRB V and J templates and then assembled into clonotypes. Clonotypes were classified as expanded or contracted when called significant by both edgeR and NoisET, with noise models trained on biological replicates. For edgeR calls, the thresholds were a false discovery rate-adjusted p below 0.01 and a log2 fold-change of 1. PCA with hierarchical clustering of max-normalized trajectories of the 1000 most abundant clonotypes was used as exploratory dynamics analysis. Separately sequenced CD4+ and CD8+ repertoires were used to assign a CD4 or CD8 phenotype to each responding clone. TCRdb trimmed the raw reads at Q25, called clones with MiXCR and kept productive beta chains. Duplicate CDR3 protein sequences are folded into a single record with the most common DNA and genes. These V and J calls derive from TCRdb rather than the authors' analysis. For this sample there are 150,000 to 200,000 distinct CDR3 sequences; around 10% appear just once. About 3.8% of the sample comes from the top ten.

Ficoll-Paque density gradient centrifugation was the method used to isolate PBMCs. To note about this clonotype: Its binding antigen is unknown. Base qualities are missing; no much larger clone stands one base away.

The CDR3 measures 13 amino acids from cysteine to phenylalanine. The sequence is cut down to CDR3 DNA, 39 bases in frame from base 1. The germline V gene encodes CDR1 KGHSH and CDR2 LQKENI. Between the V and J ends, shortened by 1 base and 9 bases respectively, the junction contains 10 bases. The sequence came from a man younger than 35 who had mild COVID-19 (a few samples of this study predate the infection). The sample titles of this study are shuffled in the database, so cell type and time point are left out; the donor was told from shared clones. The chain employs TRBV18 and TRBJ1-5, with a weak D call of TRBD1 (5 bases match). The material sequenced was PBMCs or a T cell subset sorted from them (not recorded which). Here is the DNA: TGTGCCAGCTCACCACTGGCAGGGCCGCCCCAGCATTTT. Its amino acids are CASSPLAGPPQHF.